This T cell receptor beta chain appears in the sequencing data of a study of beta chain features in type 1 diabetes. Germline V gene sequence: CDR1 KGHSY, CDR2 FQNENV. The CDR3 is 12 residues long. The V gene end was trimmed by 4 bases and the J gene end by 3 bases; junction bases not matched to a gene: 0. Cells sorted by CD45RO/CCR7/CD25/CD127/CD95/CD27 comprised CD4+ naive, central memory, regulatory and stem cell-like memory cells. Expressed TCRB transcripts were sequenced because the entire RNA isolate underwent reverse transcription. There were approximately 3.5 million reads on average in the naive, central memory and regulatory T cell samples. Measured with immunoSEQ multiplex PCR; TCRdb has only the in-frame clones, and not every one. Among about 220,000 clones listed, under 13% were seen once. Study-level findings and limits: A potential PCR bias toward shorter templates would be equal in patient and control samples.

This clone was seen a handful of times. Its matching antigen is unknown. This chain connects TRBV16 to TRBJ2-7; 7 nucleotides agree with TRBD2. The source material was central memory CD4+ T cells from blood. The clonotype comes from a man aged 18-30 years in good health. For the CDR3, the DNA is TGTGCCAGCAGCCGGGGGGGCTACGAGCAGTACTTC. It codes for CASSRGGYEQYF.